This T cell receptor beta chain was documented in a study of T cell responses to AZD1222 COVID-19 vaccine. Findings of the study overall: Repertoire sampling happened only post peak T cell response.

The assay was immunoSEQ multiplex PCR, and TCRdb's table has in-frame clones only and misses some. The sample includes roughly 200,000 clones, around 88% of them seen just once. This clone was recorded a few times. Antigen unknown. Germline V CDR1 and CDR2: LNHDA, SQIVND (reference sequence). The V and J ends lost 4 bases and 7 bases, in that order; junction bases with no gene match: 3. CDR3 length: 14 residues. V usage is TRBV19 and J usage is TRBJ2-1, with 11 bases identical to TRBD1. The receptor was derived from an adult in good health. The sample was peripheral blood, taken on day 0 of AZD1222 vaccination. The CDR3, as DNA: TGTGCCAGTAGTACCGGGACAGGGGGAAATGAGCAGTTCTTC. Translated: CASSTGTGGNEQFF.